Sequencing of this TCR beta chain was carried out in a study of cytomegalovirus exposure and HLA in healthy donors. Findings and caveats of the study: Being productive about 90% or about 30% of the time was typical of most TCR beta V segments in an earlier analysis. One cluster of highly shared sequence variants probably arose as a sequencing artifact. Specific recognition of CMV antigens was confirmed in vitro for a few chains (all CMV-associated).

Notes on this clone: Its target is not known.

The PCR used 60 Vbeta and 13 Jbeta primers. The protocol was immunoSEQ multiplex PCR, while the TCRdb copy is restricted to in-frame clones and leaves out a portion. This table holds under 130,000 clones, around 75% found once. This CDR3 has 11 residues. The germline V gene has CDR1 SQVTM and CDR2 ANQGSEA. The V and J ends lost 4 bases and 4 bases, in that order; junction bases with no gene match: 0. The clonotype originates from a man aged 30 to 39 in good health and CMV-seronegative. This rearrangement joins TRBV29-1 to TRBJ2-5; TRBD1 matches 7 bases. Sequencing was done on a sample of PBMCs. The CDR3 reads CSVGTGETQYF. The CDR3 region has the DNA TGCAGCGTTGGGACAGGAGAGACCCAGTACTTC.